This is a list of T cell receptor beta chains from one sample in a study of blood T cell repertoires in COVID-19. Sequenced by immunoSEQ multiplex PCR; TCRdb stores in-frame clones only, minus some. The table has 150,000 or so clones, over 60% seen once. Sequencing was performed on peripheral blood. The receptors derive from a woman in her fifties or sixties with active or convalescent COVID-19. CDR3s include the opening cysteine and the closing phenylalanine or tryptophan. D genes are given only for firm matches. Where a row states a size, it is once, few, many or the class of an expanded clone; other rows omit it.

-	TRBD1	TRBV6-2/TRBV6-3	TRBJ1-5	CASSGTGGRNQPQHF	TGTGCCAGCAGCGGGACAGGGGGCAGGAATCAGCCCCAGCATTTT
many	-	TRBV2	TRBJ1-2	CASSVVLNYGYTF	TGTGCCAGCAGTGTAGTTCTTAACTATGGCTACACCTTC
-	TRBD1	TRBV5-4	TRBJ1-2	CASSRWGTGYGYTF	TGTGCCAGCAGCCGCTGGGGGACAGGCTATGGCTACACCTTC
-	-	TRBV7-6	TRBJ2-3	CASSPSSGARTDTQYF	TGTGCCAGCAGCCCTTCGTCAGGGGCCCGCACAGATACGCAGTATTTT
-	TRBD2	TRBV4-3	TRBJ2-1	CASSQWTSGTYNEQFF	TGCGCCAGCAGCCAATGGACTAGCGGGACCTACAATGAGCAGTTCTTC
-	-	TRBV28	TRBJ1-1	CASSSRSGLAEAFF	TGTGCCAGCAGTTCCCGGAGCGGCTTAGCTGAAGCTTTCTTT
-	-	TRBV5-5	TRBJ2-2	CASSLRGGPGELFF	TGTGCCAGCAGCTTGCGCGGGGGCCCCGGGGAGCTGTTTTTT
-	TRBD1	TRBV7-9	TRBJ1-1	CASSNYRGGTEAFF	TGTGCCAGCTCCAACTACAGGGGTGGCACTGAAGCTTTCTTT
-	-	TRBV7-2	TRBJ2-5	CASSLIRGEQETQYF	TGTGCCAGCAGCTTAATCAGGGGCGAACAAGAGACCCAGTACTTC
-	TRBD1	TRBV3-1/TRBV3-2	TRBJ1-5	CASSQGTGKRQPQHF	TGTGCCAGCAGCCAAGGGACAGGGAAGAGACAGCCCCAGCATTTT
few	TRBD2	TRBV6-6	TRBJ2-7	CASIGRIAGSYEQYF	TGTGCCAGCATTGGGAGGATAGCGGGATCCTACGAGCAGTACTTC
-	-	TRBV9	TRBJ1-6	CASSAGDNSPLHF	TGTGCCAGCAGCGCCGGGGATAATTCACCCCTCCACTTT
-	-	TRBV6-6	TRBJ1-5	CASSTEQGFGNQPQHF	TGTGCCAGCAGTACCGAACAGGGCTTTGGGAATCAGCCCCAGCATTTT
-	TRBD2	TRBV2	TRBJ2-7	CASSSGRHSYEQYF	TGTGCCAGCAGTAGCGGGAGACACTCCTACGAGCAGTACTTC
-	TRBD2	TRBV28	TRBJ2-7	CATRRTSGYEQYF	TGTGCCACGCGGAGGACTAGCGGCTACGAGCAGTACTTC
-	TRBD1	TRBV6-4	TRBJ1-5	CASSGPGQGGNQPQHF	TGTGCCAGCAGTGGCCCGGGGCAGGGGGGCAATCAGCCCCAGCATTTT
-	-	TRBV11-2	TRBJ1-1	CASSNPQGRNTEAFF	TGTGCCAGCAGCAATCCACAGGGTCGGAACACTGAAGCTTTCTTT
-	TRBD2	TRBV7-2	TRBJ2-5	CASSSGTSGSVETQYF	TGTGCCAGCAGCTCGGGGACTAGCGGGAGTGTAGAGACCCAGTACTTC
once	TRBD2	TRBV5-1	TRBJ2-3	CASSGAGLAARDTQYF	TGCGCCAGCAGCGGAGCCGGACTAGCGGCACGAGATACGCAGTATTTT
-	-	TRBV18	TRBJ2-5	CASSLDRRETQYF	TGTGCCAGCTCACTTGACAGGCGGGAGACCCAGTACTTC
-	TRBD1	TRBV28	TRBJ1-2	CASTLTGGYGYTF	TGTGCCAGCACACTGACAGGGGGCTATGGCTACACCTTC
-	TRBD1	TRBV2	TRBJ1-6	CASIPRDRVDSPLHF	TGTGCCAGCATTCCACGGGACAGGGTTGATTCACCCCTCCACTTT
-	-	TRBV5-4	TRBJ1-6	CASSLAQASYNSPLHF	TGTGCCAGCAGCTTGGCGCAGGCGAGCTATAATTCACCCCTCCACTTT
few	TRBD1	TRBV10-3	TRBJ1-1	CAISESGGQGGTEAFF	TGTGCCATCAGTGAGTCGGGAGGACAGGGGGGAACTGAAGCTTTCTTT
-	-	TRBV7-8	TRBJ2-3	CASSSQGVSTDTQYF	TGTGCCAGCAGCTCCCAGGGCGTTAGCACAGATACGCAGTATTTT
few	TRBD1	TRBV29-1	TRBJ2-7	CSVGDRGPGEQYF	TGCAGCGTTGGAGACAGGGGGCCGGGCGAGCAGTACTTC
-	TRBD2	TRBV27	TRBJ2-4	CASSFGGAIQYF	TGTGCCAGCAGTTTCGGGGGGGCCATTCAGTACTTC
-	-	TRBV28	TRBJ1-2	CASRRTGGYYGYTF	TGTGCCAGCAGACGCACTGGGGGCTACTATGGCTACACCTTC
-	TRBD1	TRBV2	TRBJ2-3	CASRGTGQTDTQYF	TGTGCCAGCAGGGGGACGGGACAGACAGATACGCAGTATTTT
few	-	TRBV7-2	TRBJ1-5	CASSLAGGAHQPQHF	TGTGCCAGCAGCTTAGCAGGGGGGGCGCACCAGCCCCAGCATTTT
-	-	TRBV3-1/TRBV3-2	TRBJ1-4	CASSLKGAGTNEKLFF	TGTGCCAGCAGCCTTAAAGGGGCAGGGACTAATGAAAAACTGTTTTTT
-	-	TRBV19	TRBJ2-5	CASTQGRGDSVETQYF	TGTGCCAGTACCCAGGGCAGGGGTGACTCTGTGGAGACCCAGTACTTC
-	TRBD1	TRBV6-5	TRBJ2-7	CASSPGQGSYEQYF	TGTGCCAGCAGTCCGGGACAGGGGTCCTACGAGCAGTACTTC
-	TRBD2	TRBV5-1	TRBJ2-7	CASSLEREGHYEQYF	TGCGCCAGCAGCTTAGAACGGGAGGGCCACTACGAGCAGTACTTC
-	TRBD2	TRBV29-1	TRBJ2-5	CSVGGRGTQYF	TGCAGCGTGGGGGGGAGGGGGACCCAGTACTTC
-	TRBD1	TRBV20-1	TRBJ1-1	CSASDRGVTEAFF	TGCAGTGCCAGTGACAGGGGGGTCACTGAAGCTTTCTTT
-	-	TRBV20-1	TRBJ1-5	CSASWDGGGPLGPQHF	TGCAGTGCTAGTTGGGATGGGGGGGGGCCCCTGGGGCCCCAGCATTTT
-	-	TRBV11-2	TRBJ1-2	CASVGVFGYTF	TGTGCCAGCGTAGGGGTATTTGGCTACACCTTC
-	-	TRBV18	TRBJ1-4	CASSYREGEKLFF	TGTGCCAGCTCCTACAGGGAGGGCGAAAAACTGTTTTTT
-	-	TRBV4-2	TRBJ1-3	CASSPLSGIAGNTIYF	TGTGCCAGCAGCCCCCTCTCAGGGATTGCTGGAAACACCATATATTTT
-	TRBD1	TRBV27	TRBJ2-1	CASQLDRDSYNEQFF	TGTGCCAGCCAACTCGACAGGGACTCCTACAATGAGCAGTTCTTC
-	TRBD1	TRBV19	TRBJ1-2	CASSKLDRADGYTF	TGTGCCAGTAGTAAATTGGACAGGGCGGATGGCTACACCTTC
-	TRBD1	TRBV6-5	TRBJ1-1	CASRETGPRTEAFF	TGTGCCAGCAGGGAGACAGGGCCTAGGACTGAAGCTTTCTTT
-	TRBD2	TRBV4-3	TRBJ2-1	CASSPRTSGGGVHNEQFF	TGCGCCAGCAGCCCTCGGACTAGCGGGGGCGGGGTCCACAATGAGCAGTTCTTC
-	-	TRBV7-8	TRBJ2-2	CANSLRLNTGELFF	TGTGCCAACAGCTTAAGACTTAACACCGGGGAGCTGTTTTTT